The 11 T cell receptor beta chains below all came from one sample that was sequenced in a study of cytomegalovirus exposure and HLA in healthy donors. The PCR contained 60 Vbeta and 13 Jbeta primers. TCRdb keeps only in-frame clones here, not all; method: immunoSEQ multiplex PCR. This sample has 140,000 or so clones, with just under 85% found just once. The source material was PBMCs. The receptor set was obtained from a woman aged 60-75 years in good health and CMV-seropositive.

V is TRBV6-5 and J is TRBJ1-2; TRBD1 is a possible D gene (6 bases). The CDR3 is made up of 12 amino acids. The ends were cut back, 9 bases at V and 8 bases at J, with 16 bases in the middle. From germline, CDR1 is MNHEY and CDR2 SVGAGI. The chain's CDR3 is CASKSTGHGYTF. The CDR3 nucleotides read TGTGCCAGTAAATCTACAGGGCACGGCTACACCTTC.

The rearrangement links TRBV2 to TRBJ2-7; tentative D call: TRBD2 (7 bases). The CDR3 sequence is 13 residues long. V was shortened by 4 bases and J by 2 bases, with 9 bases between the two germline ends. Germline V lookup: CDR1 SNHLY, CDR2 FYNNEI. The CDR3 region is CASSAGGTYEQYF. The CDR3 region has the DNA TGTGCCAGCAGTGCGGGGGGCACCTACGAGCAGTACTTC. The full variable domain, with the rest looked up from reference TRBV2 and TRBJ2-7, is EPEVTQTPSHQVTQMGQEVILRCVPISNHLYFYWYRQILGQKVEFLVSFYNNEISEKSEIFDDQFSVERPDGSNFTLKIRSTKLEDSAMYFCASSAGGTYEQYFGPGTRLTVT.

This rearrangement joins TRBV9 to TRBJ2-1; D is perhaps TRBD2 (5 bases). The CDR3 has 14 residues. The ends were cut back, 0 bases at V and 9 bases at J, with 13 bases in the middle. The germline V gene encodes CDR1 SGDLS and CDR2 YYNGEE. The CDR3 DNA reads TGTGCCAGCAGCGTAGAGGCTAGCTTGAGTGAGCAGTTCTTC. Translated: CASSVEASLSEQFF.

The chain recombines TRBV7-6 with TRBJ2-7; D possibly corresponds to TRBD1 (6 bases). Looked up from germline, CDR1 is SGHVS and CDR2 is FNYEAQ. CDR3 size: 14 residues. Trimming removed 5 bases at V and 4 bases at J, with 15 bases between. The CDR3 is CASSERNRDYEQYF. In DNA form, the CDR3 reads TGTGCCAGCAGCGAAAGAAACAGGGATTACGAGCAGTACTTC.

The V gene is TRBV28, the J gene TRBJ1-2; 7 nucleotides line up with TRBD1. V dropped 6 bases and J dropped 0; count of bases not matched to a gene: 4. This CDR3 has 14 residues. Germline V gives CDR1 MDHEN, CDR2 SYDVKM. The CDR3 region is CASSRGGANYGYTF. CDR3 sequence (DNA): TGTGCCAGCAGCCGAGGGGGCGCTAACTATGGCTACACCTTC.

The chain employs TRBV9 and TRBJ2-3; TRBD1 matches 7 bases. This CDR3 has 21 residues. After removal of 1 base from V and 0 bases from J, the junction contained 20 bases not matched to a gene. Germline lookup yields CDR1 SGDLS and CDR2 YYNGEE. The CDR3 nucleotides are TGTGCCAGCAGCGTAACGGGCAAGGAAGGGGGCGATTTTCTCAGCACAGATACGCAGTATTTT. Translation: CASSVTGKEGGDFLSTDTQYF.

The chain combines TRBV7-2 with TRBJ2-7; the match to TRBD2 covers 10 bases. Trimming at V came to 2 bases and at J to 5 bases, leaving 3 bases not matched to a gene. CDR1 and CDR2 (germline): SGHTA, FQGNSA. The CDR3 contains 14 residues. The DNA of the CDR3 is TGTGCCAGCAGCTTACTAGCGGGAGTGAACGAGCAGTACTTC. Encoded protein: CASSLLAGVNEQYF. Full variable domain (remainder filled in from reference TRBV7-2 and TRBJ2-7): GAGVSQSPSNKVTEKGKDVELRCDPISGHTALYWYRQSLGQGLEFLIYFQGNSAPDKSGLPSDRFSAERTGGSVSTLTIQRTQQEDSAVYLCASSLLAGVNEQYFGPGTRLTVT.

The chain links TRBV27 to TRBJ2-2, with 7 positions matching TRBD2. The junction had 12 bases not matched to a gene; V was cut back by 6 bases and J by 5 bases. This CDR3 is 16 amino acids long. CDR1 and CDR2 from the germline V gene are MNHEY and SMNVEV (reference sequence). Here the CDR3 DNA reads TGTGCCAGCAGCGAGGTCGGGGGGAAAGATACCGGGGAGCTGTTTTTT. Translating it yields CASSEVGGKDTGELFF.

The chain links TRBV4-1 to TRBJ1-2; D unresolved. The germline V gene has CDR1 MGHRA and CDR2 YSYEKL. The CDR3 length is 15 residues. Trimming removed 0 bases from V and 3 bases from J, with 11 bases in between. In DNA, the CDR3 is TGCGCCAGCAGCCAAGATCCGACGGGTGACTATGGCTACACCTTC. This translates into CASSQDPTGDYGYTF.

Here the CDR3 DNA reads TGTGCCCGGCGTATGGGGGGGTCCTACAATGAGCAGTTCTTC. Amino acids: CARRMGGSYNEQFF. The chain uses TRBV28 and TRBJ2-1; TRBD2 agrees at 7 bases. V gave up 11 bases and J gave up 1 base; unmatched junction bases: 8. Germline CDR1 reads MDHEN; CDR2 reads SYDVKM. This CDR3 has 14 amino acids. The entire variable domain, with the rest obtained from reference TRBV28 and TRBJ2-1, is as follows: DVKVTQSSRYLVKRTGEKVFLECVQDMDHENMFWYRQDPGLGLRLIYFSYDVKMKEKGDIPEGYSVSREKKERFSLILESASTNQTSMYLCARRMGGSYNEQFFGPGTRLTVL.

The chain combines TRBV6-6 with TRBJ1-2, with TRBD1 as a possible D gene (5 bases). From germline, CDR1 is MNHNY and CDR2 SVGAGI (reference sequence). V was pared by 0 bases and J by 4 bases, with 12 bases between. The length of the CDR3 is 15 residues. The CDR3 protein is CASSYSGRATYGYTF. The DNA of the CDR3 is TGTGCCAGCAGTTACTCGGGCAGGGCCACCTATGGCTACACCTTC.